Listed below are T cell receptor beta chains from one sample, sequenced in a study of T-cell reconstitution after alpha-beta-depleted transplantation in children. Each CDR3 protein is one row after TCRdb ran MiXCR on the PCR reads. The data contain just over 350,000 distinct CDR3 sequences, 13% of them singletons. Sequences were derived from PBMCs, sampled from the stem cell graft. All receptors come from a human donor who donated a stem cell graft to a child with Fanconi anemia. Each CDR3 is given with its conserved first and last residue. The D gene is left open where the match is weak. Size is stated for part of the rows, as once, few or many counts, or as a class when the clone is expanded.

NA	TRBV4-2	many	TRBJ1-2	CASSFRPRGYTF	TGTGCCAGCAGCTTTAGGCCAAGAGGCTACACCTTC
TRBD2	TRBV5-8	many	TRBJ2-3	CASSSPGGGGTDTQYF	TGTGCCAGCAGCTCCCCTGGCGGGGGTGGGACAGATACGCAGTATTTT
NA	TRBV2	NA	TRBJ1-6	CASRQDNSPLHF	TGTGCCAGCCGACAGGATAATTCACCCCTCCACTTT
NA	TRBV7-8	NA	TRBJ2-7	CASSLKVGPFSYEQYF	TGTGCCAGCAGCTTGAAAGTCGGGCCTTTCTCCTACGAGCAGTACTTC
NA	TRBV10-3	many	TRBJ2-5	CAISEGQAKIETQYF	TGTGCCATCAGTGAAGGGCAGGCTAAGATAGAGACCCAGTACTTC
NA	TRBV5-8	many	TRBJ2-6	CASSLLGAGANVLTF	TGTGCCAGCAGCTTGTTGGGGGCTGGGGCCAACGTCCTGACTTTC
NA	TRBV28	NA	TRBJ2-7	CASRLARHVSNEQYF	TGTGCCAGCAGGCTCGCGAGACACGTCTCCAACGAGCAGTACTTC
NA	TRBV5-1	many	TRBJ1-1	CASRGQLNTEAFF	TGTGCCAGCAGAGGACAGTTGAACACTGAAGCTTTCTTT
NA	TRBV10-3	many	TRBJ1-3	CAIRRGDTGNTIYF	TGTGCCATCAGGAGAGGGGATACCGGAAACACCATATATTTT
NA	TRBV7-9	NA	TRBJ2-1	CASKPPRTGYNEQFF	TGTGCCAGCAAGCCGCCACGAACGGGCTACAATGAGCAGTTCTTC
TRBD2	TRBV12-3/TRBV12-4	NA	TRBJ2-1	CASRWTSGGASNEQFF	TGTGCCAGCAGGTGGACTAGCGGGGGGGCTAGTAATGAGCAGTTCTTC
NA	TRBV5-5	once	TRBJ2-3	CASSPSLGGGRADTQYF	TGTGCCAGCAGCCCCTCTTTGGGGGGGGGCCGAGCAGATACGCAGTATTTT
NA	TRBV7-8	few	TRBJ2-3	CASSVDGSGSTDTQYF	TGTGCCAGCAGCGTCGACGGCTCCGGAAGCACAGATACGCAGTATTTT
TRBD1	TRBV5-1	NA	TRBJ1-1	CASSTGTGMFLLNTEAFF	TGCGCCAGCAGCACGGGGACAGGCATGTTTCTACTGAACACTGAAGCTTTCTTT
TRBD1	TRBV29-1	NA	TRBJ2-3	CSVDPGQGVERGPQYF	TGCAGCGTTGATCCGGGACAGGGGGTAGAGCGGGGGCCGCAGTATTTT
NA	TRBV4-2	NA	TRBJ2-1	CASSQGVNSYNEQFF	TGTGCCAGCAGCCAGGGGGTAAACTCCTACAATGAGCAGTTCTTC
TRBD2	TRBV6-2/TRBV6-3	many	TRBJ2-1	CASVVSGTTYNEQFF	TGTGCCAGCGTCGTCAGCGGGACTACCTACAATGAGCAGTTCTTC
NA	TRBV12-3/TRBV12-4	NA	TRBJ2-1	CASSLDSPNEQFF	TGTGCCAGCAGTTTAGACAGCCCCAATGAGCAGTTCTTC
NA	TRBV6-2/TRBV6-3	few	TRBJ2-1	CASSDRTADVSYNEQFF	TGTGCCAGCAGCGACCGGACTGCCGACGTTTCCTACAATGAGCAGTTCTTC
NA	TRBV29-1	NA	TRBJ2-7	CSVSLSGTESYEQYF	TGCAGCGTAAGCCTCTCCGGGACGGAATCCTACGAGCAGTACTTC
NA	TRBV5-1	NA	TRBJ2-5	CASSPTQGPQETQYF	TGCGCCAGCAGCCCCACACAGGGCCCCCAAGAGACCCAGTACTTC
NA	TRBV5-6	NA	TRBJ1-1	CASSFGGGTTEAFF	TGTGCCAGCAGCTTCGGGGGTGGGACCACTGAAGCTTTCTTT
NA	TRBV7-2	NA	TRBJ1-2	CASSLQNRAGGGYTF	TGTGCCAGCAGCTTACAGAACAGGGCTGGAGGTGGCTACACCTTC
TRBD2	TRBV6-2/TRBV6-3	many	TRBJ2-3	CASSSGLADGADTQYF	TGTGCCAGCAGTTCGGGACTAGCGGACGGCGCAGATACGCAGTATTTT
TRBD1	TRBV29-1	many	TRBJ2-1	CSVARTGGNEQFF	TGCAGCGTCGCTCGGACAGGGGGGAATGAGCAGTTCTTC
NA	TRBV5-5	many	TRBJ2-3	CASSQTGVADTQYF	TGTGCCAGCAGCCAGACAGGTGTAGCAGATACGCAGTATTTT
NA	TRBV5-1	many	TRBJ1-5	CASSTDSNQPQHF	TGTGCCAGCAGCACTGATAGCAATCAGCCCCAGCATTTT
NA	TRBV25-1	few	TRBJ1-1	CASSEWAGNTEAFF	TGTGCCAGCAGTGAATGGGCGGGGAACACTGAAGCTTTCTTT
NA	TRBV7-2	NA	TRBJ2-4	CASSSRDSDIQYF	TGTGCCAGCAGCTCTCGGGACTCCGACATTCAGTACTTC
NA	TRBV3-1	NA	TRBJ1-5	CASSQGHGGGVGNQPQHF	TGTGCCAGCAGCCAAGGGCATGGTGGCGGGGTTGGCAATCAGCCCCAGCATTTT
NA	TRBV12-3/TRBV12-4	NA	TRBJ2-3	CASNRRGADTQYF	TGTGCCAGCAACAGACGGGGGGCGGATACGCAGTATTTT
TRBD1	TRBV20-1	once	TRBJ2-2	CCAPNRGQKTGELFF	TGCTGTGCTCCCAACAGGGGGCAAAAAACCGGGGAGCTGTTTTTT
NA	TRBV5-1	few	TRBJ2-1	CASSLGGLLDEQFF	TGCGCCAGCAGCTTGGGGGGTCTTCTCGATGAGCAGTTCTTC
NA	TRBV6-1	NA	TRBJ1-3	CASSPAQASNTIYF	TGTGCCAGCAGTCCGGCCCAGGCTTCAAACACCATATATTTT
NA	TRBV21-1	few	TRBJ1-5	CASSPGGENQPQHF	TGTGCCAGCAGCCCCGGAGGGGAAAATCAGCCCCAGCATTTT
NA	TRBV12-3/TRBV12-4	NA	TRBJ2-1	CASSFLGGLEGNEQFF	TGTGCCAGCAGTTTTTTGGGGGGGCTCGAGGGGAATGAGCAGTTCTTC
TRBD2	TRBV25-1	few	TRBJ2-5	CASSERGQETQYF	TGTGCCAGCAGTGAGCGGGGGCAAGAGACCCAGTACTTC